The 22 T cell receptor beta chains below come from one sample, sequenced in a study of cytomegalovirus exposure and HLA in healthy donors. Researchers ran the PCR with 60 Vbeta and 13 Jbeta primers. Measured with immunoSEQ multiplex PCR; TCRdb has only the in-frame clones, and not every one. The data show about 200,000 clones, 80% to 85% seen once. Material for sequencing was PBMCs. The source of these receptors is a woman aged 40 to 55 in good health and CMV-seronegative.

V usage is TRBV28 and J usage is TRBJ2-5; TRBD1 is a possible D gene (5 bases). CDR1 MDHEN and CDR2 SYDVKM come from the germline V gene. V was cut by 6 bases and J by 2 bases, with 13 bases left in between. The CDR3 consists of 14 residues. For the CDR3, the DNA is TGTGCCAGCAGCGAGGCAGGGAAACAAGAGACCCAGTACTTC. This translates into CASSEAGKQETQYF.

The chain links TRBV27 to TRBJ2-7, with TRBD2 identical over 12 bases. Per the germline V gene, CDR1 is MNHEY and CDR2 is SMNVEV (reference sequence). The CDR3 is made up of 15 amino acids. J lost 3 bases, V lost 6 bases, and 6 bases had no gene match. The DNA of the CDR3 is TGTGCCAGCAGCTACCGACTAGCGGGAGTCTACGAGCAGTACTTC. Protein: CASSYRLAGVYEQYF.

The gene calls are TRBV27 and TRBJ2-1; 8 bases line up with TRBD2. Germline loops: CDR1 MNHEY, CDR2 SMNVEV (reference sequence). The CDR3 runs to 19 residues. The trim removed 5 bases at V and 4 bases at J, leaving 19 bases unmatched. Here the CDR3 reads CASSLNVGVAGLNYNEQFF. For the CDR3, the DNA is TGTGCCAGCAGTCTAAACGTGGGGGTAGCGGGACTGAATTACAATGAGCAGTTCTTC.

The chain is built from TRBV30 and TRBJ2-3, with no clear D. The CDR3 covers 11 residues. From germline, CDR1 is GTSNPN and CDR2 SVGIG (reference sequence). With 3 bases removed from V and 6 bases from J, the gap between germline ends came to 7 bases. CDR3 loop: CAWRALDTQYF. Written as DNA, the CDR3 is TGTGCCTGGAGAGCCCTCGATACGCAGTATTTT.

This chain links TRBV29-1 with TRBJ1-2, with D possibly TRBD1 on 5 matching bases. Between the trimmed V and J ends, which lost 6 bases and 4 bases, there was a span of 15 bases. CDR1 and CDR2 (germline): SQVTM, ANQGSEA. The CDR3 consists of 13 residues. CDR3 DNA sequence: TGCAGCGTCGCCGGAGGGGCCAGCTATGGCTACACCTTC. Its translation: CSVAGGASYGYTF.

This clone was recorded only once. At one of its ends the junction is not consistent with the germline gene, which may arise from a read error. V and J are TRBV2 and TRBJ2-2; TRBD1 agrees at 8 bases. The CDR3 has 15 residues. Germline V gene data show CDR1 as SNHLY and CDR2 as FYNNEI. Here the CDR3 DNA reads TGTGCCAGCAGGGAAGGACAGGGCAAAACCGGGGAGCTGTTTTTT. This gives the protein CASREGQGKTGELFF.

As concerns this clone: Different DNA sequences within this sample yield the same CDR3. The CDR3 loop reads CASRGQGAETANYGYTF. The CDR3 nucleotides are TGTGCCAGCAGGGGACAGGGGGCGGAAACAGCTAACTATGGCTACACCTTC. The rearrangement links TRBV9 to TRBJ1-2; TRBD1 aligns across 12 bases. V dropped 5 bases and J dropped 0; count of bases not matched to a gene: 8. Germline CDR1 reads SGDLS; CDR2 reads YYNGEE. The CDR3 runs 17 residues.

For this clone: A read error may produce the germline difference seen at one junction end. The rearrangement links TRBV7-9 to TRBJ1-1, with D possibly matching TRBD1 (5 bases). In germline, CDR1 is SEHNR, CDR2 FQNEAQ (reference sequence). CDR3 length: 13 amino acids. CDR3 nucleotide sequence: TGTTCCAGCAGCGTGGACATGAACACTGAAGCTTTCTTT. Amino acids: CSSSVDMNTEAFF.

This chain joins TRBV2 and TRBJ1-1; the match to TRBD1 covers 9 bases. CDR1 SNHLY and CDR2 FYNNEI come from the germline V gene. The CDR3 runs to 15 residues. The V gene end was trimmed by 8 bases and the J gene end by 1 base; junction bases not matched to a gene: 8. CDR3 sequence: CASRRDRVPNTEAFF. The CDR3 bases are TGTGCCAGCCGCAGGGACAGGGTCCCGAACACTGAAGCTTTCTTT.

This CDR3 reads CASSKSGGGDLPSYNEQFF. The CDR3 nucleotides read TGTGCCAGTAGCAAATCCGGCGGGGGGGATCTCCCTTCCTACAATGAGCAGTTCTTC. This chain links TRBV19 with TRBJ2-1, with 9 bases lining up with TRBD2. The CDR3 runs 19 residues. From germline, CDR1 is LNHDA and CDR2 SQIVND (reference sequence). The V and J ends lost 6 bases and 1 base, in that order; junction bases with no gene match: 16.

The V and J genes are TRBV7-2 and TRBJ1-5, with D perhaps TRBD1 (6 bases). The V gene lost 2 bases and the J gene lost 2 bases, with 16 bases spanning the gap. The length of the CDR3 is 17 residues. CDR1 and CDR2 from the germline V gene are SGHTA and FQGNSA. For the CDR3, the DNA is TGTGCCAGCAGCTTACAGAACAGGGTAGGAGGCAATCAGCCCCAGCATTTT. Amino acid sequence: CASSLQNRVGGNQPQHF.

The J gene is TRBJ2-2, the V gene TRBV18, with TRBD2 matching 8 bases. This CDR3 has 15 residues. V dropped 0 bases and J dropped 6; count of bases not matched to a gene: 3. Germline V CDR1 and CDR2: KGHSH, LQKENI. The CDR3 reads CASSPPGLVAGELFF. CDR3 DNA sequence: TGTGCCAGCTCACCACCGGGACTAGTTGCCGGGGAGCTGTTTTTT.

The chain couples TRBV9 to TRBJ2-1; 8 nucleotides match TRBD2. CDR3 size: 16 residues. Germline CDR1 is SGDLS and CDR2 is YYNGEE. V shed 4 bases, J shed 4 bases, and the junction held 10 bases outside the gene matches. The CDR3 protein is CASSPFRSSGYNEQFF. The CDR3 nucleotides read TGTGCCAGCAGCCCCTTCCGGTCTAGCGGGTACAATGAGCAGTTCTTC.

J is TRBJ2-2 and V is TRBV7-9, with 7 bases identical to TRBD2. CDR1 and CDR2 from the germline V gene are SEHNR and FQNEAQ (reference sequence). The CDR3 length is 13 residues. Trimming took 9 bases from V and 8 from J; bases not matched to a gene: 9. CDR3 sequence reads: CASRLALPGELFF. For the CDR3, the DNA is TGTGCCAGTCGACTAGCCCTCCCTGGGGAGCTGTTTTTT.

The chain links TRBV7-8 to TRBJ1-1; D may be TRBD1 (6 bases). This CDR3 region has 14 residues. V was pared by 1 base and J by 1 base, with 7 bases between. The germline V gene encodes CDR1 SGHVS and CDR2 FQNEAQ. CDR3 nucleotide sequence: TGTGCCAGCAGCTTAGGAGGGGGGAACACTGAAGCTTTCTTT. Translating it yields CASSLGGGNTEAFF.

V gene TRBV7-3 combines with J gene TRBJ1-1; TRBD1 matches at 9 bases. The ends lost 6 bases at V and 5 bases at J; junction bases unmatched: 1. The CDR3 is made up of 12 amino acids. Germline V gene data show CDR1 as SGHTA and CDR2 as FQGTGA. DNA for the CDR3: TGTGCCAGCAGTGACAGGGGGACTGAAGCTTTCTTT. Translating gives CASSDRGTEAFF.

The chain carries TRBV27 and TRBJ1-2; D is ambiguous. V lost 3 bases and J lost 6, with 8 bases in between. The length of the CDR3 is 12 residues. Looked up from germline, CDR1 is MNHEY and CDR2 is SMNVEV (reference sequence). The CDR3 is CASSFSGDGYTF. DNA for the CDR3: TGTGCCAGCAGTTTCTCGGGAGATGGCTACACCTTC.

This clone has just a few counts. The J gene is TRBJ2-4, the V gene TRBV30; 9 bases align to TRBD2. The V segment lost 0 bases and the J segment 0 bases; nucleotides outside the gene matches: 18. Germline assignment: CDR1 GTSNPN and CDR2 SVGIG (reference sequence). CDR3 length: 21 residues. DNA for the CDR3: TGTGCCTGGAGTGTACTAAGGACTTTTAGCGGGAGCGGGCTAGCCAAAAACATTCAGTACTTC. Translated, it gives CAWSVLRTFSGSGLAKNIQYF.

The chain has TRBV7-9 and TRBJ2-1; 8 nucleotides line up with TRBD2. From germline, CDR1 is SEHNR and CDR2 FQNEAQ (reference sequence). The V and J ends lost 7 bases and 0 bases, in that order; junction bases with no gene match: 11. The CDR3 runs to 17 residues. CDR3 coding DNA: TGTGCCAGCAACTCCGTCGGAAGCGGGAGCTCCTACAATGAGCAGTTCTTC. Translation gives CASNSVGSGSSYNEQFF.

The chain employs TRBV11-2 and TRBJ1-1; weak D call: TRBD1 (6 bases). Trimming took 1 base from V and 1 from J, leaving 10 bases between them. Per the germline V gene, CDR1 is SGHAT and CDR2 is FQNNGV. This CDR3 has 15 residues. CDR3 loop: CASSLGAGENTEAFF. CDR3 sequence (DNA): TGTGCCAGCAGCTTAGGGGCAGGGGAGAACACTGAAGCTTTCTTT.

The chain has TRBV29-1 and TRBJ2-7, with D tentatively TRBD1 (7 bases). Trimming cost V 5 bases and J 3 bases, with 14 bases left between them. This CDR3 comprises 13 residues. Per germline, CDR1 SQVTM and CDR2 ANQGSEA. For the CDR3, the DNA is TGCAGCGTTCGTAGACAGGGAGGCTACGAGCAGTACTTC. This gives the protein CSVRRQGGYEQYF.

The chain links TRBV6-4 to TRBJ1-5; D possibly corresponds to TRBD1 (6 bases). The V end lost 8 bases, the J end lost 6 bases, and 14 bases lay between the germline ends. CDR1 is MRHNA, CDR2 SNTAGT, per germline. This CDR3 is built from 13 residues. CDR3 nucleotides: TGTGCCAGCGGAACAGGGAGATCTCAGCCCCAGCATTTT. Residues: CASGTGRSQPQHF.